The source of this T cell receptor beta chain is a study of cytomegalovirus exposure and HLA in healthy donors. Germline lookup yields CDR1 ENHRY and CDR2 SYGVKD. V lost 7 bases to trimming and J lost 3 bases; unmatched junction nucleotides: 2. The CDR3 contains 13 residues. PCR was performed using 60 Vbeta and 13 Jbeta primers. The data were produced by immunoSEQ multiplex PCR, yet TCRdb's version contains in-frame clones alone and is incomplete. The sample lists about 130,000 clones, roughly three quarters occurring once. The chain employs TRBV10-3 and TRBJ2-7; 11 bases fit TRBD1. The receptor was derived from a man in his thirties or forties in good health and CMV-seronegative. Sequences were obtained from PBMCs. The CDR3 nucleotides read TGTGCCATCATGGGGACAGGGGGCTACGAGCAGTACTTC. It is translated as CAIMGTGGYEQYF.